The present TCR beta chain was sequenced within a study of T cells in Graves' hyperthyroidism and ophthalmopathy. Looked up from germline, CDR1 is KGHDR and CDR2 is SFDVKD. The CDR3 is 16 residues long. With 2 bases removed from V and 6 bases from J, the gap between germline ends came to 18 bases. There are a few counts of this clonotype. Exclusion of a patient resulted from uncontrolled infection, other autoimmune disease, pregnancy or lactation. From RNA transcripts, TCR beta CDR3 regions were amplified. The primer set for the first-round RT-PCR of the TCR CDR3 was HTBI. Each CDR3 protein gets one entry after TCRdb re-called the multiplex PCR reads with MiXCR. The table includes fewer than 650,000 distinct CDR3 sequences, 40% to 55% detected once.

The receptor's source is an adult woman with Graves' disease, either hyperthyroidism or ophthalmopathy (not recorded which). The specimen sequenced was peripheral blood or thyroid tissue (not recorded which). The chain has TRBV24-1 and TRBJ1-1; possible D gene TRBD1, 6 bases. CDR3 residues: CATSDSKRGFGAEAFF. CDR3 DNA sequence: TGTGCCACCAGTGATTCCAAAAGGGGGTTTGGCGCTGAAGCTTTCTTT.